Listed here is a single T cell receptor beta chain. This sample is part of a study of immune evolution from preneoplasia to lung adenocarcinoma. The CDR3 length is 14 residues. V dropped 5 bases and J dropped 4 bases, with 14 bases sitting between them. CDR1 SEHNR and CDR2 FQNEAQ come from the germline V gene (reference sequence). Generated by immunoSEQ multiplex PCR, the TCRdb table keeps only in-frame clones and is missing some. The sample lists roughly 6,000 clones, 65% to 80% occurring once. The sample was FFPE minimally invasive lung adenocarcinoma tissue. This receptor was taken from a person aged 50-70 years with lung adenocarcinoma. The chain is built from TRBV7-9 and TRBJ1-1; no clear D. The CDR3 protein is CASSRVGVGTEAFF. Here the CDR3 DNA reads TGTGCCAGCAGCCGAGTAGGTGTGGGCACTGAAGCTTTCTTT.